This T cell receptor (beta chain) was profiled in a study of blood T cell repertoires in COVID-19. Looking at the study overall: Samples taken during acute and convalescent COVID-19 were collected in the United States, Italy and Spain. T cells, B-cell-depleted T cells, or PBMCs provided the cDNA or gDNA that served as material.

CDR1 and CDR2 (germline): WNHNN, SYGVQD (reference sequence). V lost 2 bases and J lost 5; bases outside the gene matches: 5. The CDR3 has 15 amino acids. Per the original methods: Nucleated cell number was recorded as an estimate derived from reference gene primer amplification. TCRdb's table, derived via immunoSEQ multiplex PCR, lists solely in-frame clones and lacks some. The V and J calls and the clone size are those of that table, but D and trimming were determined from the DNA. Altogether some 320,000 clones are present, 89% being singletons, with the ten largest covering 4.5% to 5.5%. The sequence came from a man between 60 and 70 years old who had recovered from COVID-19. The sequenced sample was PBMCs or T cells enriched from blood (not recorded which). The J gene is TRBJ2-2, the V gene TRBV10-1; the match to TRBD2 covers 7 bases. The CDR3 DNA sequence: TGCGCCAGCAGTGAGGGCGGGAGCGGGACCGGGGAGCTGTTTTTT. Translation gives CASSEGGSGTGELFF.